This TCR beta chain was retrieved from a study of response to subunit inactivated influenza vaccine (dated by TCRdb to 2016 to 2018). The study in broad terms: To follow how T cells responded to a trivalent subunit inactivated influenza vaccine, the researchers relied on deep quantitative profiling of the T cell receptor repertoire.

This clonotype has more than one count but fewer than ten. Its specific antigen is unknown. Within one base of it there is no much larger clone, and no base qualities were kept. Library creation used RT-PCR. The data were produced on an Illumina HiSeq 2500. In-frame beta chains were kept once TCRdb had trimmed the public reads at Q25 with fastp and called clones with MiXCR. Rows matching on CDR3 protein sequence are summarized as one entry with the most common DNA and genes. This sample holds about 700,000 distinct CDR3 sequences; roughly 15% were observed only once. 6.5% to 8% of the sample is held by the ten biggest clonotypes. Counted from cysteine to phenylalanine, this CDR3 has 18 amino acids. The kept DNA is CDR3 alone, 54 bases in frame from the first base. CDR1 and CDR2 are read off the germline V gene as MNHNS and SASEGT. The V end gives up 5 bases and the J end 4 bases, leaving 12 bases in the junction not matched to a gene.

What the research found in general, with its limitations: It was suggested by the authors that each seasonal influenza vaccination may recruit only a limited number of new T cells.

Specimen: PBMCs from blood, collected around 14 days before vaccination. The chain is assembled from TRBV6-1 and TRBJ2-2, with 11 bases matching TRBD2. The TCR comes from a man aged 45-65 years who received an inactivated influenza vaccine. Donor details come from another sample of the same person, matched by shared clones. The CDR3 protein: CASSTLAGGATGTGELFF. The nucleotide sequence is TGTGCCAGCAGTACCCTAGCGGGGGGCGCCACGGGCACCGGGGAGCTGTTTTTT.